Following are 22 T cell receptor beta chains from one sample sequenced in a study of blood T cell repertoires in COVID-19. TCRdb's copy holds only in-frame clones and misses some; the assay was immunoSEQ multiplex PCR. The sample includes roughly 200,000 clones, around three quarters seen only once; the top ten take approximately 6.2%. Sequences were obtained from peripheral blood. These receptors came from a man between 70 and 80 years old with active or convalescent COVID-19.

Comment on this clone: One end of the junction varies from germline; a read error may be responsible. The chain carries TRBV28 and TRBJ2-2; TRBD2 aligns across 8 bases. CDR1 and CDR2 from the germline V gene are MDHEN and SYDVKM. This CDR3 has 14 amino acids. This CDR3 is CAGRLAQNTGELFF. The CDR3 coding sequence is TGTGCCGGCAGACTAGCGCAGAACACCGGGGAGCTGTTTTTT.

V and J are TRBV11-2 and TRBJ2-3; 12 bases agree with TRBD2. Germline V CDR1 and CDR2: SGHAT, FQNNGV. This CDR3 has 16 amino acids. With 0 bases clipped from V and 5 bases from J, the junction kept 3 bases outside the gene matches. The CDR3 DNA is TGTGCCAGCAGCTTAGATGAACTAGCGGGAGGAGATACGCAGTATTTT. Translating gives CASSLDELAGGDTQYF.

V gene TRBV7-2 combines with J gene TRBJ1-6; 10 bases match TRBD1. V shed 4 bases, J shed 7 bases, and the junction held 7 bases outside the gene matches. Germline loops: CDR1 SGHTA, CDR2 FQGNSA. The CDR3 contains 16 residues. The CDR3 sequence is CASSSRDRGSNSPLHF. CDR3 sequence (DNA): TGTGCCAGCAGCTCCCGGGACAGGGGATCAAATTCACCCCTCCACTTT.

The J gene is TRBJ1-1, the V gene TRBV6-2 or TRBV6-3; the D gene is possibly TRBD1 (5 bases). The CDR3 consists of 13 residues. Germline assignment: CDR1 MNHEY and CDR2 SVGEGT. V lost 6 bases and J 1 base, leaving 9 bases between the germline ends. The CDR3: CASSRGGNTEAFF. CDR3 nucleotide sequence: TGTGCCAGCAGCCGGGGGGGGAACACTGAAGCTTTCTTT.

This chain uses TRBV6-2 or TRBV6-3 with TRBJ2-3; 11 positions agree with TRBD2. Trimming at V came to 6 bases and at J to 0 bases, leaving 8 bases not matched to a gene. The CDR3 loop spans 17 amino acids. Germline lookup yields CDR1 MNHEY and CDR2 SVGEGT. The CDR3 bases are TGTGCCAGCAGCAGAACGGGACTAGCGGCTAGCACAGATACGCAGTATTTT. Translation: CASSRTGLAASTDTQYF.

V usage is TRBV7-2 and J usage is TRBJ2-7; D perhaps matches TRBD2 (6 bases). V was cut by 6 bases and J by 0 bases, with 12 bases left in between. Germline values: CDR1 SGHTA, CDR2 FQGNSA. The CDR3 has 14 residues. CDR3 amino acids: CASRSSGLSYEQYF. The DNA for the CDR3 is TGTGCCAGCAGGTCAAGCGGGCTCTCCTACGAGCAGTACTTC. Variable domain in full (rest from reference TRBV7-2 and TRBJ2-7): GAGVSQSPSNKVTEKGKDVELRCDPISGHTALYWYRQSLGQGLEFLIYFQGNSAPDKSGLPSDRFSAERTGGSVSTLTIQRTQQEDSAVYLCASRSSGLSYEQYFGPGTRLTVT.

V gene TRBV27 combines with J gene TRBJ1-1; D gene ambiguous. CDR3 length equals 13 residues. Looked up from germline, CDR1 is MNHEY and CDR2 is SMNVEV (reference sequence). The ends were cut back, 4 bases at V and 0 bases at J, with 6 bases in the middle. The CDR3 nucleotides read TGTGCCAGCAGTTACGGGGTGAACACTGAAGCTTTCTTT. Residues: CASSYGVNTEAFF.

The chain joins TRBV7-9 to TRBJ2-1, with 11 bases fitting TRBD2. Germline V CDR1 and CDR2: SEHNR, FQNEAQ (reference sequence). The CDR3 loop spans 15 amino acids. Trimming at V came to 5 bases and at J to 10 bases, leaving 10 bases not matched to a gene. The CDR3 DNA is TGTGCCAGCAGCACACTAGCGGGAGCCCTCGGAGAGCAGTTCTTC. The encoded protein is CASSTLAGALGEQFF.

The rearrangement uses TRBV3-1 (or the pseudogene TRBV3-2) and TRBJ1-2; D might be TRBD1 (5 bases). The CDR3 runs to 16 residues. CDR1 LGHDT and CDR2 YNNKEL come from the germline V gene (reference sequence). Trimming cost V 1 base and J 3 bases, with 15 bases left between them. The CDR3 DNA is TGTGCCAGCAGCCAAGTTGCAGGGTCCTACTACTATGGCTACACCTTC. This translates into CASSQVAGSYYYGYTF.

V and J are TRBV3-1 (or the pseudogene TRBV3-2) and TRBJ2-3; TRBD2 agrees at 8 bases. Germline CDR1 and CDR2: LGHDT and YNNKEL (reference sequence). This CDR3 is built from 15 residues. The J segment lost 6 bases and the V segment lost 4 bases, leaving 9 bases of the junction unmatched. The CDR3 protein is CASSLPRGGGDTQYF. CDR3 sequence (DNA): TGTGCCAGCAGCCTACCCCGGGGGGGCGGCGATACGCAGTATTTT.

V usage is TRBV5-5 and J usage is TRBJ2-1; 7 bases agree with TRBD1. This CDR3 has 15 residues. V was pared by 2 bases and J by 4 bases, with 6 bases of the junction left unmatched. Germline V CDR1 and CDR2: SGHKS, YYEKEE (reference sequence). DNA of the CDR3: TGTGCCAGCAGCTTAGGACAGGCAGGGTACAATGAGCAGTTCTTC. This translates into CASSLGQAGYNEQFF.

The chain combines TRBV6-2 or TRBV6-3 with TRBJ1-5; D unclear. Trimming removed 3 bases from V and 3 bases from J, with 9 bases in between. CDR3 length equals 14 residues. CDR1 and CDR2 (germline): MNHEY, SVGEGT. The CDR3 sequence is CASSYRGHNQPQHF. The CDR3 coding sequence is TGTGCCAGCAGTTATAGAGGGCACAATCAGCCCCAGCATTTT.

This sequence joins TRBV7-8 and TRBJ2-1, with 10 bases identical to TRBD2. Germline CDR1 reads SGHVS; CDR2 reads FQNEAQ. Losses at the gene ends were 4 bases for V and 2 bases for J; bases not matched to a gene: 5. The CDR3 contains 16 residues. The CDR3 nucleotides read TGTGCCAGCAGCTCCCTAGCGGGAGCTACCTACAATGAGCAGTTCTTC. As protein: CASSSLAGATYNEQFF.

V gene TRBV6-5 combines with J gene TRBJ2-1; 10 nucleotides align to TRBD2. V gave up 4 bases and J gave up 7 bases; unmatched junction bases: 4. This CDR3 has 14 residues. Germline CDR1 reads MNHEY; CDR2 reads SVGAGI. DNA of the CDR3: TGTGCCAGCAGTTCCCTAGCGGGAGCTAATGAGCAGTTCTTC. This gives the protein CASSSLAGANEQFF.

The rearrangement uses TRBV6-6 and TRBJ2-5; D perhaps matches TRBD2 (6 bases). V was shortened by 5 bases and J by 5 bases, with 12 bases between the two germline ends. The CDR3 totals 13 residues. Germline V lookup: CDR1 MNHNY, CDR2 SVGAGI (reference sequence). The CDR3 sequence is CASSKEGRETQYF. For the CDR3, the DNA is TGTGCCAGCAGTAAGGAGGGGCGGGAGACCCAGTACTTC.

The V call is TRBV18, the J call TRBJ1-5; D is perhaps TRBD1 (5 bases). The CDR3 totals 14 residues. V lost 1 base, J lost 3 bases, and 7 bases lay in between. Germline V CDR1 and CDR2: KGHSH, LQKENI. The CDR3 DNA sequence: TGTGCCAGCTCACCACGACAGCACAATCAGCCCCAGCATTTT. Translating gives CASSPRQHNQPQHF.

The V call is TRBV11-2, the J call TRBJ1-4; TRBD1 matches 9 bases. The CDR3 runs to 15 residues. CDR1 and CDR2 (germline): SGHAT, FQNNGV. J gave up 8 bases and V 5 bases, and 9 bases lay outside the gene matches. The CDR3 DNA reads as TGTGCCAGCAGCCGGGGGGACAGGGAATCGGAAAAACTGTTTTTT. This translates into CASSRGDRESEKLFF.

The V and J genes are TRBV18 and TRBJ1-1, with D maybe TRBD1 (6 bases). CDR3 length: 14 residues. Germline loops: CDR1 KGHSH, CDR2 LQKENI. V shed 8 bases and J shed 4 bases, with 17 bases lying between them. For the CDR3, the DNA is TGTGCCAGCGCAGTGGGGGGGCAGAGCACTGAAGCTTTCTTT. Translated, it gives CASAVGGQSTEAFF. The whole variable domain, filled in from reference TRBV18 and TRBJ1-1, reads NAGVMQNPRHLVRRRGQEARLRCSPMKGHSHVYWYRQLPEEGLKFMVYLQKENIIDESGMPKERFSAEFPKEGPSILRIQQVVRGDSAAYFCASAVGGQSTEAFFGQGTRLTVV.

The chain combines TRBV9 with TRBJ1-3; 7 bases line up with TRBD1. Germline V CDR1 and CDR2: SGDLS, YYNGEE. CDR3 length equals 15 residues. J was trimmed by 4 bases and V by 4 bases; bases with no gene match: 8. The CDR3 sequence is CASSPTGTDGNTIYF. CDR3 nucleotide sequence: TGTGCCAGCAGCCCTACCGGGACAGACGGAAACACCATATATTTT.

This clone was seen a few times. The chain is built from TRBV5-6 and TRBJ1-4; D is ambiguous. Germline CDR1 and CDR2: SGHDT and YYEEEE. V shed 4 bases and J shed 4 bases, with 2 bases lying between them. The CDR3 runs 11 residues. The CDR3 loop reads CASSLNEKLFF. The CDR3 DNA follows: TGTGCCAGCAGCCTTAATGAAAAACTGTTTTTT. The whole variable domain, remainder taken from reference TRBV5-6 and TRBJ1-4, is DAGVTQSPTHLIKTRGQQVTLRCSPKSGHDTVSWYQQALGQGPQFIFQYYEEEERQRGNFPDRFSGHQFPNYSSELNVNALLLGDSALYLCASSLNEKLFFGSGTQLSVL.

The gene calls are TRBV5-1 and TRBJ2-7; 7 bases fit TRBD2. The CDR3 covers 15 residues. V trimming: 4 bases; J trimming: 4 bases; junction bases outside the gene matches: 11. The germline V gene encodes CDR1 SGHRS and CDR2 YFSETQ. As DNA, the CDR3 is TGCGCCAGCAGCCCCAGCGGGACGCGGAGATACGAGCAGTACTTC. Residues: CASSPSGTRRYEQYF.

The V call is TRBV18, the J call TRBJ1-3, with 7 bases aligning to TRBD1. Germline CDR1 and CDR2: KGHSH and LQKENI. J lost 0 bases, V lost 6 bases, and 5 bases had no gene match. The CDR3 length is 15 residues. CDR3 protein: CASSEGQTSGNTIYF. CDR3 DNA sequence: TGTGCCAGCTCTGAGGGACAGACCTCTGGAAACACCATATATTTT.